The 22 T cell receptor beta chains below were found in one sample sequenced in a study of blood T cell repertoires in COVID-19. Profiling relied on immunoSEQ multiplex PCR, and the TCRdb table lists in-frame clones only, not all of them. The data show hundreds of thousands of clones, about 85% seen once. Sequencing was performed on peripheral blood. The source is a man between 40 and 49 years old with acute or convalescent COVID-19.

CDR3 region: CASNQGQAGGLSSYNEQFF. In DNA, the CDR3 is TGTGCCAGCAACCAGGGTCAAGCGGGGGGGCTTAGCTCCTACAATGAGCAGTTCTTC. V and J are TRBV4-2 and TRBJ2-1; TRBD2 matches 10 bases. The V segment lost 7 bases and the J segment 0 bases; nucleotides outside the gene matches: 15. Germline V CDR1 and CDR2: LGHNA, YNFKEQ. The CDR3 is 19 residues long.

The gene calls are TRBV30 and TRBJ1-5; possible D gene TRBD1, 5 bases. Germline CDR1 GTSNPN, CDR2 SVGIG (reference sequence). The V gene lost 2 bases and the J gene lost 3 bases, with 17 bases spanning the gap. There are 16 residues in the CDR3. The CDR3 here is CAWSLSLGRDNQPQHF. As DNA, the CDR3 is TGTGCCTGGAGTCTCTCCCTGGGCAGGGACAATCAGCCCCAGCATTTT.

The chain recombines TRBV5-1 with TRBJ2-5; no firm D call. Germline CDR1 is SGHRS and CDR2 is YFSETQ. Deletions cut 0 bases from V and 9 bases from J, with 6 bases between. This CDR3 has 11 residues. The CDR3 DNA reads TGCGCCAGCAGCTTGGAGGCGGCCCAGTACTTC. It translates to CASSLEAAQYF.

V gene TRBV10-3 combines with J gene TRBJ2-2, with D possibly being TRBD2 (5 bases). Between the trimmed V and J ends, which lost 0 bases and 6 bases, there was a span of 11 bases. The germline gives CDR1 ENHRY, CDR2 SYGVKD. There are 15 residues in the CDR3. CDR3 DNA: TGTGCCATCAGTGAGTCCGGGGTGGAAGCCGGGGAGCTGTTTTTT. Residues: CAISESGVEAGELFF.

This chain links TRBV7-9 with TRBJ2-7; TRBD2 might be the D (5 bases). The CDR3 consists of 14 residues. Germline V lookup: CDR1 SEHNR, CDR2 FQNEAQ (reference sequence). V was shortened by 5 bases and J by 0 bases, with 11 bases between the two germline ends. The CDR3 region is CASSRTEASYEQYF. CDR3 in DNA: TGTGCCAGCAGCCGAACGGAGGCCTCCTACGAGCAGTACTTC. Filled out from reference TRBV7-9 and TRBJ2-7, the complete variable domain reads DTGVSQNPRHKITKRGQNVTFRCDPISEHNRLYWYRQTLGQGPEFLTYFQNEAQLEKSRLLSDRFSAERPKGSFSTLEIQRTEQGDSAMYLCASSRTEASYEQYFGPGTRLTVT.

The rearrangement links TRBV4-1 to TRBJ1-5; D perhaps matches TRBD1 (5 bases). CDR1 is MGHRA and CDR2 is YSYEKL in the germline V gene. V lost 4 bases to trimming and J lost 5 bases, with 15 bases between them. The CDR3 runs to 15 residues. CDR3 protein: CASSRHGLGDQPQHF. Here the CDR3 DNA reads TGCGCCAGCAGCCGACACGGCTTAGGGGATCAGCCCCAGCATTTT.

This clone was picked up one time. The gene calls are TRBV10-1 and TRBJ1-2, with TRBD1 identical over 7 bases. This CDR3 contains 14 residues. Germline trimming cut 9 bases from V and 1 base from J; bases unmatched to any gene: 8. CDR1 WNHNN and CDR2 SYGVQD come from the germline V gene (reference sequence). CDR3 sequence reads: CASPETGINYGYTF. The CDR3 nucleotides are TGCGCCAGTCCCGAGACAGGGATTAACTATGGCTACACCTTC.

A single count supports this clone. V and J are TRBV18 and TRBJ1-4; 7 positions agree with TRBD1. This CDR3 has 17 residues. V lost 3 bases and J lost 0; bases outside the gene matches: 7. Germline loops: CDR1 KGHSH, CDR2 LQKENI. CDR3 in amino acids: CASSPLPTGSTNEKLFF. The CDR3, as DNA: TGTGCCAGCTCACCCCTCCCGACAGGGTCAACTAATGAAAAACTGTTTTTT.

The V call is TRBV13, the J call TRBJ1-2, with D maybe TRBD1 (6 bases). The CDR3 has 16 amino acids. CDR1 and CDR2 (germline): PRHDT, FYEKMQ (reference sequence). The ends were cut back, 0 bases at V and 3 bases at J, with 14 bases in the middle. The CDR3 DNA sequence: TGTGCCAGCAGCTTAGGACGGGGCAGGGGACACTATGGCTACACCTTC. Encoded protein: CASSLGRGRGHYGYTF.

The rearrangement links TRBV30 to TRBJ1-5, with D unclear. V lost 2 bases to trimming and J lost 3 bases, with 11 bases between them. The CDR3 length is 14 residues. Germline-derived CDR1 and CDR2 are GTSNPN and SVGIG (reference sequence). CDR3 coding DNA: TGTGCCTGGAGTCGTGGCATTAACAATCAGCCCCAGCATTTT. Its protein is CAWSRGINNQPQHF.

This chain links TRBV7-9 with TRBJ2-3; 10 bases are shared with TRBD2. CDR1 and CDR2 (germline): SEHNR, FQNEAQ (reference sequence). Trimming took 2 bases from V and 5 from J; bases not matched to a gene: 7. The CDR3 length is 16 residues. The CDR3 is CASSLLVSGGRDTQYF. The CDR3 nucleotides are TGTGCCAGCAGCTTACTTGTTAGCGGGGGGCGAGATACGCAGTATTTT.

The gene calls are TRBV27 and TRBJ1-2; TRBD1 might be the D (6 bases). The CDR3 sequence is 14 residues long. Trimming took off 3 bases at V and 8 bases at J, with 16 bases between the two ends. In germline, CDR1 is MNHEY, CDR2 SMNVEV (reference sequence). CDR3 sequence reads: CASSFQGRGDGYTF. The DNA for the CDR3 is TGTGCCAGCAGTTTTCAGGGGCGAGGGGACGGCTACACCTTC.

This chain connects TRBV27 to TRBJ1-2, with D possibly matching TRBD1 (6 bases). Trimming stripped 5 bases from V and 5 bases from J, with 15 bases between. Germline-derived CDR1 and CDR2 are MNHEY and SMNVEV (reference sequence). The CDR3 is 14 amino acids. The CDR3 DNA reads TGTGCCAGCAGTACTAACACAGGGAAGTATGGCTACACCTTC. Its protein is CASSTNTGKYGYTF.

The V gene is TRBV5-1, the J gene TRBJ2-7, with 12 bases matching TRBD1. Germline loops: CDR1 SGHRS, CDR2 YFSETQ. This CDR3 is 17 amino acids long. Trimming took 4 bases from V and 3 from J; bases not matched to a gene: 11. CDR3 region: CASSPSGTGGWFYEQYF. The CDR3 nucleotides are TGCGCCAGCAGCCCGTCCGGGACAGGGGGCTGGTTCTACGAGCAGTACTTC.

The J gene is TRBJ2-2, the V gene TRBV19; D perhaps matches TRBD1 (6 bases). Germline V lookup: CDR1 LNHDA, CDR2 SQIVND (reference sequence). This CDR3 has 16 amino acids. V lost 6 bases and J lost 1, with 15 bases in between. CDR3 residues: CASSPLRDKNTGELFF. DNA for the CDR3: TGTGCCAGTAGCCCACTCCGGGACAAGAACACCGGGGAGCTGTTTTTT.

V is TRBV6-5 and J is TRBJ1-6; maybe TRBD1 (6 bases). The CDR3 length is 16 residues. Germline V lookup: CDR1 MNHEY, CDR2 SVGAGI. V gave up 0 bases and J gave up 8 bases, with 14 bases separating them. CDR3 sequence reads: CASSYSPPGHYSPLHF. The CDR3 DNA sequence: TGTGCCAGCAGTTACTCTCCACCGGGACACTATTCACCCCTCCACTTT.

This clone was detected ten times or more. The CDR3 nucleotides are TGTGCCAGCAGCTTAGAGGCCGGACTGGGCACCGGGGAGCTGTTTTTT. This sequence encodes CASSLEAGLGTGELFF. The chain carries TRBV11-2 and TRBJ2-2; the D gene is possibly TRBD2 (5 bases). The CDR3 runs to 16 residues. V shed 0 bases and J shed 4 bases, with 12 bases lying between them. Germline-derived CDR1 and CDR2 are SGHAT and FQNNGV. The whole variable domain, remainder taken from reference TRBV11-2 and TRBJ2-2, is EAGVAQSPRYKIIEKRQSVAFWCNPISGHATLYWYQQILGQGPKLLIQFQNNGVVDDSQLPKDRFSAERLKGVDSTLKIQPAKLEDSAVYLCASSLEAGLGTGELFFGEGSRLTVL.

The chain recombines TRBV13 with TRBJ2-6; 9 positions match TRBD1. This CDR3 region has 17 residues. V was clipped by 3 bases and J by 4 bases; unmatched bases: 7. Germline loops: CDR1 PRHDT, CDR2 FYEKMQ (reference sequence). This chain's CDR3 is CASSLGQGLGGANVLTF. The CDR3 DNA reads TGTGCCAGCAGCTTGGGACAGGGTCTGGGAGGGGCCAACGTCCTGACTTTC.

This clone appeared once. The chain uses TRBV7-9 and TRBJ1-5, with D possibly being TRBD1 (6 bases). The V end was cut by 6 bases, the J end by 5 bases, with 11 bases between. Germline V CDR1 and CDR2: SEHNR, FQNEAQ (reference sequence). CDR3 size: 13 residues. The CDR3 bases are TGTGCCAGCAGTTCACAGGGAGATCAGCCCCAGCATTTT. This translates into CASSSQGDQPQHF. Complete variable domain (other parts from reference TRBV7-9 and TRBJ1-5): DTGVSQNPRHKITKRGQNVTFRCDPISEHNRLYWYRQTLGQGPEFLTYFQNEAQLEKSRLLSDRFSAERPKGSFSTLEIQRTEQGDSAMYLCASSSQGDQPQHFGDGTRLSIL.

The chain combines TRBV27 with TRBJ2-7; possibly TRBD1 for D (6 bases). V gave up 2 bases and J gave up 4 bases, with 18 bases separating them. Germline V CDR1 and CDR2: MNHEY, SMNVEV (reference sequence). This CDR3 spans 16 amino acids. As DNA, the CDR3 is TGTGCCAGCAGTTTACGAGGGGGATCTACGATGTACGAGCAGTACTTC. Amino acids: CASSLRGGSTMYEQYF.

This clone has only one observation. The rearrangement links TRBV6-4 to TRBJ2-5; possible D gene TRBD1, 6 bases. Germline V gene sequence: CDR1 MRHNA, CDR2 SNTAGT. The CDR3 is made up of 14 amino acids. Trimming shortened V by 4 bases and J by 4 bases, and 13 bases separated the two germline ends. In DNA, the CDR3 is TGTGCCAGCAGTGTAGGGGGTATGGGAGAGACCCAGTACTTC. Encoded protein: CASSVGGMGETQYF.

The CDR3 sequence: CASTDQGNNSPLHF. The CDR3 DNA is TGTGCCAGCACCGATCAGGGAAACAATTCACCCCTCCACTTT. V gene TRBV28 combines with J gene TRBJ1-6; the D gene is possibly TRBD1 (5 bases). The germline V gene has CDR1 MDHEN and CDR2 SYDVKM. The CDR3 sequence is 14 residues long. V was trimmed by 7 bases and J by 7 bases, leaving 14 bases between them.